What follows are 3 T cell receptor beta chains derived from one specimen sequenced in a study of T cell responses to AZD1222 COVID-19 vaccine. The repertoire was sequenced with immunoSEQ multiplex PCR; TCRdb's copy has only in-frame clones and lacks some. The sample includes 100,000 or so clones, 70% to 90% of them seen just once. Material: peripheral blood, obtained 28 days after the second AZD1222 dose. The receptor set was obtained from an adult who received the AZD1222 COVID-19 vaccine.

The genes are TRBV5-5 and TRBJ2-5; the D gene is possibly TRBD2 (7 bases). Per the germline V gene, CDR1 is SGHKS and CDR2 is YYEKEE (reference sequence). V dropped 0 bases and J dropped 4 bases, with 13 bases sitting between them. CDR3 size: 15 residues. The chain's CDR3 is CASSLAGGGGETQYF. CDR3 DNA: TGTGCCAGCAGCTTGGCGGGGGGAGGGGGAGAGACCCAGTACTTC.

The CDR3 here is CASSPPQSRAALYGYTF. CDR3 bases: TGTGCCAGCTCACCTCCTCAGTCAAGGGCAGCGCTCTATGGCTACACCTTC. The chain employs TRBV18 and TRBJ1-2; D is unclear. The germline CDR1 and CDR2 sequences are KGHSH and LQKENI. The ends were cut back, 3 bases at V and 4 bases at J, with 21 bases in the middle. The CDR3 extends over 17 amino acids.

The table lists this clone with a count of one. The rearrangement joins TRBV7-8 to TRBJ1-5; weak D call: TRBD1 (5 bases). Trimming removed 2 bases from V and 3 bases from J, with 14 bases in between. The CDR3 runs to 16 residues. Germline CDR1 and CDR2: SGHVS and FQNEAQ. As DNA, the CDR3 is TGTGCCAGCAGCTTATTGTGGCAGGGCGCCAATCAGCCCCAGCATTTT. Residues: CASSLLWQGANQPQHF.